This T cell receptor (beta chain) is from a study of cytomegalovirus exposure and HLA in healthy donors. The table came from immunoSEQ multiplex PCR; TCRdb's copy has only in-frame clones and leaves some out. The table has 78,000 or so clones, around 96% seen once. V was pared by 4 bases and J by 11 bases, with 9 bases of the junction left unmatched. Germline V CDR1 and CDR2: SGDLS, YYNGEE. The CDR3 runs 14 residues. The chain links TRBV9 to TRBJ1-3, with 10 bases lining up with TRBD1. The sequenced sample was PBMCs. This TCR was sampled from a man between 18 and 29 years old in good health and CMV-seropositive. The CDR3 loop reads CASSPGTGAGSIYF. The CDR3 coding sequence is TGTGCCAGCAGCCCAGGGACAGGGGCTGGGTCCATATATTTT.